This T cell receptor beta chain was retrieved from a study of metastatic and nonmetastatic thyroid tumors (dated by TCRdb to the early 2020s). Context from the whole study: For patients with malignant and with benign thyroid disease, the researchers compared repertoires between peripheral blood samples and tumor or nodule tissue samples.

The CDR3 contains 15 residues, cysteine and phenylalanine counted. Of all the DNA, just the CDR3 is kept, 45 bases in frame from base 1. V loses 5 bases, J loses 0 bases, and the germline ends lie 10 bases apart. The germline V gene (reference sequence) yields SGHAT for CDR1 and FQDESV for CDR2. No treatment had been received by any patient before thyroid surgery. Using T-cell receptor beta sequencing, the study looked back at clinical samples from patients collected from the early 2010s to the late 2010s. Of note for this clone: Its antigen remains unidentified. No qualities accompany the bases; no much larger clone lies one base away.

Findings and caveats that apply to the study as a whole: In both blood and tumor samples, malignant tumors were reported to have significantly higher TCR beta diversity than benign nodules.

Library preparation employed PCR. Instrument on record: Illumina HiSeq 4000. High-throughput sequencing was used to profile the TCR beta-chain CDR3 region of each patient. On the study's bioinformatics: CDR3 differences across clinicopathological groups were used to build a classifier for discriminating distant-metastatic papillary thyroid cancer patients. To measure repertoire diversity the researchers used the Shannon index, while the Morisita-Horn index served to gauge how similar the tumor and blood repertoires were. The public reads were quality trimmed at Q25 with fastp and then assembled into clones with MiXCR by TCRdb, keeping productive beta chains. The V and J calls come from TCRdb's annotation, not from the publication. This sample has tens of thousands of clones in its table, and about 25% of those were observed once. 3% to 3.5% of the sample lies in the top ten.

Sample: blood. Rearrangement joined TRBV11-1 to TRBJ2-2; the D gene is unclear. This sequence was found in a male donor with papillary thyroid cancer or a benign thyroid nodule (not recorded which). Some clones in this sample may be carry-over from other donors' samples. The nucleotide sequence is TGTGCCAGCAGCCTTAGGCGAACGAACACCGGGGAGCTGTTTTTT. It translates to CASSLRRTNTGELFF.